The next 31 T cell receptor beta chains were all read from a single sample in a study of metastatic and nonmetastatic thyroid tumors. Patients were all untreated before their thyroid surgery. TCRdb reanalyzed the PCR reads with MiXCR. The data show about 13,000 clones, over 20% seen once. The specimen was adjacent normal tissue. These receptors were collected from a female donor with papillary thyroid cancer or a benign thyroid nodule (not recorded which). Some clones in this sample may be carry-over from other donors' samples.

The CDR3 nucleotides read TGTGCCAGCAGTTACGACAGTGGAACCGGGGAGCTGTTTTTT. This encodes CASSYDSGTGELFF. V usage is TRBV6-5 and J usage is TRBJ2-2, with D possibly matching TRBD1 (5 bases). The CDR3 has 14 amino acids. V was pared by 2 bases and J by 5 bases, with 9 bases between. The V gene's germline CDR1 is MNHEY and CDR2 SVGAGI.

Ten or more counts support this clone. The gene calls are TRBV5-5 and TRBJ1-5, with TRBD1 matching over 7 bases. Germline CDR1 and CDR2: SGHKS and YYEKEE (reference sequence). The CDR3 consists of 16 residues. With V trimmed by 4 bases and J by 0 bases, 7 bases remained unmatched. CDR3 loop: CASSPTGINSNQPQHF. DNA of the CDR3: TGTGCCAGCAGCCCGACAGGGATAAATAGCAATCAGCCCCAGCATTTT.

J is TRBJ1-2 and V is TRBV6-1; D uncertain. CDR3 length: 13 amino acids. Trimming took 8 bases from V and 3 from J, leaving 13 bases between them. Germline values: CDR1 MNHNS, CDR2 SASEGT. The CDR3 DNA reads as TGTGCCAGCGGAAGGACCCGAGACTATGGCTACACCTTC. Protein: CASGRTRDYGYTF.

Within the sample, this clone is medium-sized. V gene TRBV7-9 combines with J gene TRBJ1-4, with TRBD1 identical over 12 bases. CDR3 length: 16 residues. Germline CDR1 and CDR2: SEHNR and FQNEAQ (reference sequence). Trimming took 2 bases from V and 8 from J; bases not matched to a gene: 6. The CDR3 bases are TGTGCCAGCAGCTTATCGGGACAGGGGGCGAGCGAAAAACTGTTTTTT. It codes for CASSLSGQGASEKLFF.

This clone is judged medium-sized (0.01 to 0.1%). V and J are TRBV19 and TRBJ1-5; D call uncertain. The CDR3 runs to 13 residues. V lost 5 bases and J lost 9, with 14 bases in between. Germline V gene lookup returns CDR1 LNHDA and CDR2 SQIVND (reference sequence). The CDR3 coding sequence is TGTGCCAGTAGTCAGACAAAATCAGGGCCCCAGCATTTT. It specifies CASSQTKSGPQHF.

This clone has more than one count but fewer than ten. One junction end disagrees with the germline gene, perhaps due to a read error. The V call is TRBV19, the J call TRBJ2-5; tentative D call: TRBD2 (5 bases). This CDR3 has 14 residues. CDR1 is LNHDA, CDR2 SQIVND, per germline (reference sequence). Written as DNA, the CDR3 is TGTGCCATTAGTCATCTAGCTGGACAAGAGACCCAGTACTTC. Translated, it gives CAISHLAGQETQYF.

This clone was seen just once. An end of the junction does not agree with germline; a read error may underlie this. J is TRBJ2-3 and V is TRBV5-1; maybe TRBD2 (5 bases). In germline, CDR1 is SGHRS, CDR2 YFSETQ. The CDR3 covers 13 residues. The DNA of the CDR3 is TGCGCCAGCAACGTGTCTAGCACAGATACTCAGTATTTT. Its protein product is CASNVSSTDTQYF.

With regard to this clone: The junction and the germline gene differ at one end; a read error may be behind it. The V call is TRBV30, the J call TRBJ2-3; D not certain. There are 13 residues in the CDR3. The germline V gene encodes CDR1 GTSNPN and CDR2 SVGIG (reference sequence). The CDR3 sequence is CAWRARSTDRQYF. For the CDR3, the DNA is TGTGCCTGGAGGGCGCGGAGCACAGATAGGCAGTATTTT.

The chain employs TRBV15 and TRBJ2-7; 9 positions match TRBD1. The CDR3 sequence is 15 residues long. The V gene end was trimmed by 3 bases and the J gene end by 7 bases; junction bases not matched to a gene: 10. Germline CDR1 is LNHNV and CDR2 is YYDKDF (reference sequence). The CDR3 coding sequence is TGTGCCACCAGCAGGGACTACGGGACAGGGCGGGAGCAGTACTTC. Protein sequence: CATSRDYGTGREQYF.

The sample holds a few counts of this clone. The V gene is TRBV19, the J gene TRBJ2-7, with 7 positions matching TRBD2. The CDR3 is made up of 15 amino acids. Germline assignment: CDR1 LNHDA and CDR2 SQIVND (reference sequence). After removal of 5 bases from V and 3 bases from J, the junction contained 10 bases not matched to a gene. CDR3 DNA: TGTGCCAGTAGTCCTCCAGGACTAGGAGTCTACGAGCAGTACTTC. It codes for CASSPPGLGVYEQYF.

This clone was recorded at least ten times. This could be a read error, since a much larger clone is one nucleotide away. This sequence joins TRBV6-7 and TRBJ2-7, with 7 bases matching TRBD1. TRBV6-7 is an ORF, with its function uncertain. This CDR3 comprises 13 residues. The CDR3 sequence is CASSYSTGYERYF. CDR3 coding DNA: TGTGCCAGCAGTTACTCGACAGGGTACGAGCGGTACTTC.

The rearrangement uses TRBV20-1 and TRBJ2-7, with a tentative D call TRBD2 (5 bases). V lost 2 bases and J lost 7, with 21 bases in between. Germline loops: CDR1 DFQATT, CDR2 SNEGSKA (reference sequence). The CDR3 runs 15 residues. The CDR3 protein is CSARPASARVEEQYF. The DNA for the CDR3 is TGCAGTGCTAGACCCGCCTCCGCGCGGGTGGAGGAGCAGTACTTC.

This clone was counted at least ten times. The chain combines TRBV6-1 with TRBJ2-5; unclear D gene. Germline lookup yields CDR1 MNHNS and CDR2 SASEGT. The CDR3 sequence is 12 residues long. The V gene lost 4 bases and the J gene lost 5 bases, with 8 bases spanning the gap. CDR3 coding DNA: TGTGCCAGCAGTGTCAGGTTGGAGACCCAGTACTTC. Translated: CASSVRLETQYF.

Turning to this clone: An end of the junction differs from the germline gene, which may be a read error. The same CDR3 also results from other DNA sequences found in this sample. The chain carries TRBV9 and TRBJ2-5, with D perhaps matching TRBD2 (6 bases). Germline V lookup: CDR1 SGDLS, CDR2 YYNGEE. This CDR3 region has 14 residues. The CDR3 DNA reads as TGTGCCAGCGATGGGGGACTGGCTGGAGAGACTCAGTACTTC. Its protein is CASDGGLAGETQYF.

This clone was counted between two and nine times. The chain employs TRBV19 and TRBJ2-3, with TRBD1 identical over 9 bases. The CDR3 contains 15 residues. Germline CDR1 reads LNHDA; CDR2 reads SQIVND (reference sequence). V dropped 3 bases and J dropped 5; count of bases not matched to a gene: 6. The CDR3, as DNA: TGTGCCAGTAGTATGTTGGGACAGGGAAGAGATACGCAGTATTTT. Amino acids: CASSMLGQGRDTQYF.

By sample fraction, this clone is medium-sized. This chain joins TRBV19 and TRBJ2-3, with TRBD2 as a possible D gene (6 bases). V lost 3 bases and J lost 8, with 15 bases in between. The CDR3 extends over 14 amino acids. Germline V gene lookup returns CDR1 LNHDA and CDR2 SQIVND (reference sequence). The chain's CDR3 is CASSMEGGYRTQYF. The CDR3 nucleotides are TGTGCCAGTAGTATGGAGGGAGGCTACCGTACGCAGTATTTT.

The chain has TRBV27 and TRBJ1-6; D is possibly TRBD1 (5 bases). The V and J ends lost 5 bases and 13 bases respectively, with 18 bases between them. CDR1 is MNHEY, CDR2 SMNVEV, per germline (reference sequence). The length of the CDR3 is 14 residues. The CDR3 coding sequence is TGTGCCAGCAGTCAACGGGACGGACCCTCGCCCCTCCACTTT. The encoded protein is CASSQRDGPSPLHF.

In its sample, this clone was seen many times. This chain links TRBV2 with TRBJ1-5, with 7 bases matching TRBD1. The trim removed 6 bases at V and 4 bases at J, leaving 12 bases unmatched. The CDR3 sequence is 16 residues long. Germline CDR1 is SNHLY and CDR2 is FYNNEI. CDR3 bases: TGTGCCAGCAGCGAAACGGGGCAGGGGGGGAATCAGCCCCAGCATTTT. This gives the protein CASSETGQGGNQPQHF.

The chain employs TRBV2 and TRBJ2-1; TRBD2 is a possible D gene (5 bases). The V gene lost 7 bases and the J gene lost 6 bases, with 16 bases spanning the gap. This CDR3 comprises 14 residues. Per germline, CDR1 SNHLY and CDR2 FYNNEI. CDR3 bases: TGTGCCAGCACCCTTTCGGCAGGACTCAATGAGCAGTTCTTC. Translating gives CASTLSAGLNEQFF.

V and J are TRBV6-5 and TRBJ1-2; 8 bases map to TRBD1. The V gene's germline CDR1 is MNHEY and CDR2 SVGAGI. The CDR3 covers 14 residues. V lost 4 bases to trimming and J lost 4 bases; unmatched junction nucleotides: 5. This CDR3 is CASSFWTGLYGYTF. The CDR3, as DNA: TGTGCCAGCAGTTTCTGGACAGGGCTCTATGGCTACACCTTC.

This clone was recorded many times. The CDR3 region has the DNA TGTGCCTCCGGGACTAGCGACAGAGTGCGCTCTGGGGCCAACGTCCTGACTTTC. Its translation is CASGTSDRVRSGANVLTF. This chain uses TRBV30 with TRBJ2-6; TRBD2 matches 10 bases. The junction had 12 bases not matched to a gene; V was cut back by 7 bases and J by 0 bases. Germline loops: CDR1 GTSNPN, CDR2 SVGIG (reference sequence). This CDR3 is 18 amino acids long. Combining the CDR3 with reference TRBV30 and TRBJ2-6 gives the whole variable domain SQTIHQWPATLVQPVGSPLSLECTVEGTSNPNLYWYRQAAGRGLQLLFYSVGIGQISSEVPQNLSASRPQDRQFILSSKKLLLSDSGFYLCASGTSDRVRSGANVLTFGAGSRLTVL.

In this sample, this clone turned up a few times. The rearrangement uses TRBV20-1 and TRBJ2-4; TRBD2 aligns across 7 bases. Germline lookup yields CDR1 DFQATT and CDR2 SNEGSKA (reference sequence). V lost 4 bases, J lost 5 bases, and 11 bases stayed unmatched. This CDR3 spans 15 amino acids. DNA of the CDR3: TGCAGTGCTATACTTACCATAGCGGGCGAAAACATTCAGTACTTC. Its protein product is CSAILTIAGENIQYF.

This clone is labeled medium-sized. The CDR3 here is CASSLQGANTEAFF. CDR3 coding DNA: TGTGCCAGTAGTTTACAGGGAGCGAACACTGAAGCTTTCTTT. The chain carries TRBV19 and TRBJ1-1; a weak D match, TRBD1 (6 bases). There are 14 residues in the CDR3. Trimming took off 5 bases at V and 1 base at J, with 11 bases between the two ends. Germline CDR1 reads LNHDA; CDR2 reads SQIVND (reference sequence).

A single count supports this clone. The rearrangement links TRBV27 to TRBJ2-5; 11 nucleotides agree with TRBD2. The germline V gene encodes CDR1 MNHEY and CDR2 SMNVEV (reference sequence). This CDR3 contains 14 residues. V gave up 5 bases and J gave up 3 bases; unmatched junction bases: 2. CDR3 sequence: CASSKTSGKETQYF. The CDR3 region has the DNA TGTGCCAGCAGTAAGACTAGCGGGAAAGAGACCCAGTACTTC.

V gene TRBV11-2 combines with J gene TRBJ2-7, with a possible D match to TRBD1 (5 bases). This CDR3 has 14 residues. V lost 5 bases and J 5 bases, leaving 16 bases between the germline ends. Germline CDR1 reads SGHAT; CDR2 reads FQNNGV. The CDR3 DNA reads as TGTGCCAGCAGCCCTGAAGGGGCGCAGGACGAGCAGTACTTC. The encoded protein is CASSPEGAQDEQYF.

This chain links TRBV7-8 with TRBJ1-2; no reliable D call. Germline values: CDR1 SGHVS, CDR2 FQNEAQ. This CDR3 has 15 residues. V lost 1 base to trimming and J lost 4 bases, with 13 bases between them. The CDR3 here is CASSLDSRLTYGYTF. The DNA of the CDR3 is TGTGCCAGCAGCTTAGACAGCCGATTAACCTATGGCTACACCTTC. The whole variable domain, remainder taken from reference TRBV7-8 and TRBJ1-2, is GAGVSQSPRYKVAKRGQDVALRCDPISGHVSLFWYQQALGQGPEFLTYFQNEAQLDKSGLPSDRFFAERPEGSVSTLKIQRTQQEDSAVYLCASSLDSRLTYGYTFGSGTRLTVV.

This clone appeared many times. The chain uses TRBV19 and TRBJ2-1, with 14 nucleotides matching TRBD2. Losses at the gene ends were 5 bases for V and 1 base for J; bases not matched to a gene: 4. CDR1 is LNHDA and CDR2 is SQIVND in the germline V gene (reference sequence). The CDR3 has 17 residues. CDR3 region: CASSPTSGRDSYNEQFF. CDR3 in DNA: TGTGCCAGTAGTCCGACTAGCGGGAGGGATTCCTACAATGAGCAGTTCTTC.

V gene TRBV24-1 combines with J gene TRBJ2-2; 7 bases agree with TRBD2. With V trimmed by 7 bases and J by 7 bases, 8 bases remained unmatched. This CDR3 is built from 14 residues. Germline values: CDR1 KGHDR, CDR2 SFDVKD. Written as DNA, the CDR3 is TGTGCCACCAGCCAGGGACTACCGCGCGGGGAGCTGTTTTTT. It is translated as CATSQGLPRGELFF.

This chain joins TRBV12-3 or TRBV12-4 and TRBJ1-3; TRBD1 might be the D (5 bases). The CDR3 consists of 14 residues. The V end lost 8 bases, the J end lost 1 base, and 12 bases lay between the germline ends. The DNA for the CDR3 is TGTGCCAGCGTGCAGGGCTATTCTGGAAACACCATATATTTT. Protein product: CASVQGYSGNTIYF.

This clone has at least ten counts. The chain recombines TRBV3-1 with TRBJ1-3; TRBD1 is a possible D gene (6 bases). Germline V gene data show CDR1 as LGHDT and CDR2 as YNNKEL (reference sequence). The CDR3 consists of 17 residues. V was pared by 3 bases and J by 0 bases, with 15 bases between. CDR3: CASSQGAGTASGNTIYF. CDR3 nucleotide sequence: TGTGCCAGCAGCCAGGGGGCCGGGACGGCCTCTGGAAACACCATATATTTT.

By share of the sample, this clone is large (0.1 to 1%). The chain employs TRBV11-3 and TRBJ2-7; TRBD1 aligns across 7 bases. Germline V gives CDR1 SGHNT, CDR2 YENEEA. The CDR3 totals 15 residues. V lost 0 bases, J lost 3 bases, and 5 bases stayed unmatched. The CDR3 spells CASSLEGTEGYEQYF. CDR3 bases: TGTGCCAGCAGCTTAGAAGGGACAGAGGGCTACGAGCAGTACTTC.